The entry below gives a single T cell receptor beta chain sequence along with its context. Its antigen is unknown. This record comes from a study of cytomegalovirus exposure and HLA in healthy donors. Whole-study context: Most genotyped donors, roughly 83% of 398, had Caucasian-associated genetic ancestry.

Amplification used 60 Vbeta primers and 13 Jbeta primers. Sequenced by immunoSEQ multiplex PCR; TCRdb stores in-frame clones only, minus some. The sample has under 150,000 clones; 60% to 85% are singletons. Notes on the study in general: A later analysis associated 16,951 TCR beta sequences with HLA alleles at a 0.05 false discovery rate. The authors listed over 150 TCR beta chains as cytomegalovirus-associated.

Germline trimming cut 3 bases from V and 4 bases from J; bases unmatched to any gene: 3. The CDR3 runs to 14 residues. Germline loops: CDR1 MDHEN, CDR2 SYDVKM. This chain links TRBV28 with TRBJ2-1, with 7 bases that match TRBD1. This TCR derives from a woman in her forties in good health and CMV-seronegative. Sequencing was carried out using PBMCs. Here the CDR3 reads CASSLGQQYNEQFF. As DNA, the CDR3 is TGTGCCAGCAGTTTGGGACAGCAATACAATGAGCAGTTCTTC.